These 18 T cell receptor beta chains came from one sample sequenced in a study of blood T cell repertoires in COVID-19 (dated by TCRdb to 2018 to 2020). The receptor library was made with the immunoSEQ multiplex PCR assay. As stored in TCRdb, this immuneACCESS dataset retains in-frame rearrangements with V and J assigned. A fraction of the clones does not appear; measured against another copy, unresolved V genes explain less than half of the discrepancy, and the remainder lacks a known reason. Within this sample are about 46,000 clones, with about 88% of them counted one time only. Under 4% of the sample is in the top ten clones. Sequencing was carried out using PBMCs or T cells enriched from blood (not recorded which). These receptors were collected from a woman aged 45-59 years who had recovered from COVID-19.

V and J are TRBV6-5 and TRBJ2-1, with 8 bases identical to TRBD2. Germline-derived CDR1 and CDR2 are MNHEY and SVGAGI. The junction had 8 bases not matched to a gene; V was cut back by 5 bases and J by 5 bases. The CDR3 consists of 15 residues. Here the CDR3 reads CASSTRAGDHNEQFF. In nucleotides, the CDR3 is TGTGCCAGCAGTACTCGAGCGGGAGACCACAATGAGCAGTTCTTC.

The chain couples TRBV27 to TRBJ2-7, with 8 nucleotides matching TRBD1. Per germline, CDR1 MNHEY and CDR2 SMNVEV (reference sequence). The trim removed 3 bases at V and 2 bases at J, leaving 3 bases unmatched. The CDR3 is 14 amino acids. DNA of the CDR3: TGTGCCAGCAGTTTCAGGGGGCCGACCTACGAGCAGTACTTC. Translating it yields CASSFRGPTYEQYF.

This clone was counted between two and nine times. This chain joins TRBV19 and TRBJ1-1; 7 bases are a match to TRBD1. Germline-derived CDR1 and CDR2 are LNHDA and SQIVND (reference sequence). The V and J ends lost 1 base and 4 bases, in that order; junction bases with no gene match: 9. The CDR3 contains 16 residues. CDR3 nucleotide sequence: TGTGCCAGTAGTATAGGTGTAGGGGGCGCCTCCACTGAAGCTTTCTTT. This translates into CASSIGVGGASTEAFF.

In its sample, this clone was seen once. The gene calls are TRBV4-3 and TRBJ1-2, with TRBD1 as a possible D gene (5 bases). The CDR3 extends over 16 amino acids. CDR1 and CDR2 (germline): LGHNA, YSLEER. Trimming took 0 bases from V and 5 from J, leaving 16 bases between them. CDR3 nucleotide sequence: TGCGCCAGCAGCCAAGATAGGCAGTCGGGGGTATATGGCTACACCTTC. This codes for CASSQDRQSGVYGYTF.

This sequence joins TRBV4-1 and TRBJ2-5; 8 bases match TRBD2. Trimming took 1 base from V and 4 from J; bases not matched to a gene: 8. The CDR3 length is 16 residues. From germline, CDR1 is MGHRA and CDR2 YSYEKL. The DNA for the CDR3 is TGCGCCAGCAGCCAAGGGCAAGCGGGAGTAGGAGAGACCCAGTACTTC. It translates to CASSQGQAGVGETQYF.

The V gene is TRBV7-6, the J gene TRBJ2-1; possibly TRBD2 for D (6 bases). CDR3 size: 18 residues. V gave up 5 bases and J gave up 1 base, with 21 bases separating them. Germline CDR1 is SGHVS and CDR2 is FNYEAQ. The DNA of the CDR3 is TGTGCCAGCAGCCTCCAGTCGGGAGCCCTACGATCCTACAATGAGCAGTTCTTC. Translating it yields CASSLQSGALRSYNEQFF.

In this sample, this clone turned up a few times. V is TRBV25-1 and J is TRBJ2-7; D is ambiguous. Between the trimmed V and J ends, which lost 4 bases and 0 bases, there was a span of 10 bases. This CDR3 comprises 14 residues. CDR1 and CDR2 from the germline V gene are MGHDK and SYGVNS. The CDR3 nucleotides are TGTGCCAGCAGTGGCGAACTCATCTCCTACGAGCAGTACTTC. Amino acid sequence: CASSGELISYEQYF.

The rearrangement joins TRBV7-9 to TRBJ1-4; 8 bases map to TRBD1. The CDR3 covers 15 residues. The V and J ends lost 4 bases and 7 bases, in that order; junction bases with no gene match: 8. The germline V gene encodes CDR1 SEHNR and CDR2 FQNEAQ (reference sequence). The CDR3 bases are TGTGCCAGCAGCTCCGGGACAGGCTTCGGTGAAAAACTGTTTTTT. Translated: CASSSGTGFGEKLFF.

CDR3 DNA sequence: TGTGCCAGCAGAAGGGACTTCCAAGAGACCCAGTACTTC. This translates into CASRRDFQETQYF. V usage is TRBV7-2 and J usage is TRBJ2-5; perhaps TRBD2 as D (6 bases). Deletions cut 6 bases from V and 1 base from J, with 9 bases between. The germline V gene encodes CDR1 SGHTA and CDR2 FQGNSA. The CDR3 spans 13 residues. The variable domain in full, with the rest retrieved from reference TRBV7-2 and TRBJ2-5, is GAGVSQSPSNKVTEKGKDVELRCDPISGHTALYWYRQSLGQGLEFLIYFQGNSAPDKSGLPSDRFSAERTGGSVSTLTIQRTQQEDSAVYLCASRRDFQETQYFGPGTRLLVL.

This rearrangement joins TRBV18 to TRBJ1-1; a weak D match, TRBD1 (6 bases). Germline V gene sequence: CDR1 KGHSH, CDR2 LQKENI. The CDR3 covers 14 residues. V lost 5 bases to trimming and J lost 1 base, with 11 bases between them. The chain's CDR3 is CASSAGATNTEAFF. The DNA of the CDR3 is TGTGCCAGCTCAGCAGGGGCTACGAACACTGAAGCTTTCTTT.

The chain uses TRBV27 and TRBJ2-1; 11 bases fit TRBD2. The CDR3 loop spans 13 amino acids. Per the germline V gene, CDR1 is MNHEY and CDR2 is SMNVEV (reference sequence). V dropped 5 bases and J dropped 15; count of bases not matched to a gene: 9. The CDR3 loop reads CASSPLAGGPPFF. The CDR3 DNA sequence: TGTGCCAGCAGTCCTCTAGCGGGAGGCCCCCCGTTCTTC.

This clone showed up just a few times. The chain is built from TRBV7-9 and TRBJ2-5; 9 bases are a match to TRBD1. The CDR3 extends over 18 amino acids. Germline values: CDR1 SEHNR, CDR2 FQNEAQ (reference sequence). V was clipped by 3 bases and J by 6 bases; unmatched bases: 17. CDR3: CASSLGDRVGRNVKTQYF. CDR3 sequence (DNA): TGTGCCAGCAGCTTGGGGGACAGGGTAGGACGTAACGTGAAGACCCAGTACTTC.

The V call is TRBV4-3, the J call TRBJ2-2; TRBD1 agrees at 9 bases. The CDR3 is made up of 16 amino acids. The junction had 5 bases not matched to a gene; V was cut back by 0 bases and J by 6 bases. Per the germline V gene, CDR1 is LGHNA and CDR2 is YSLEER. Here the CDR3 reads CASSQEDRGFPGELFF. DNA of the CDR3: TGCGCCAGCAGCCAAGAGGACAGGGGATTCCCCGGGGAGCTGTTTTTT.

The chain carries TRBV6-1 and TRBJ1-2; 7 bases agree with TRBD1. Per germline, CDR1 MNHNS and CDR2 SASEGT. V shed 4 bases and J 4 bases; nucleotides not matched to a gene: 21. CDR3 length equals 19 residues. In nucleotides, the CDR3 is TGTGCCAGCAGTGCACAACTCGTATCCAGGGGGGCCCGAGTCTATGGCTACACCTTC. This gives the protein CASSAQLVSRGARVYGYTF.

The rearrangement joins TRBV6-2 or TRBV6-3 to TRBJ2-5, with TRBD1 matching over 11 bases. Germline V gives CDR1 MNHEY, CDR2 SVGEGT. The junction had 8 bases not matched to a gene; V was cut back by 6 bases and J by 5 bases. The CDR3 is 15 residues long. The CDR3 DNA reads TGTGCCAGCAGCCAGGGACAGGGGGATTTGGAGACCCAGTACTTC. Protein: CASSQGQGDLETQYF.

The rearrangement links TRBV3-1 (or the pseudogene TRBV3-2) to TRBJ1-2; D gene uncertain. The CDR3 runs to 14 residues. The V gene lost 6 bases and the J gene lost 5 bases, with 16 bases spanning the gap. CDR1 is LGHDT, CDR2 YNNKEL, per germline (reference sequence). The CDR3 nucleotides are TGTGCCAGCAGGAAAGGCGGGGAAATGTATGGCTACACCTTC. Translation gives CASRKGGEMYGYTF.

The CDR3 nucleotides are TGTGCCAGCAGCTCGGGACTCATCTACGAGCAGTACTTC. Translation: CASSSGLIYEQYF. The chain has TRBV7-9 and TRBJ2-7; possibly TRBD2 for D (6 bases). The CDR3 spans 13 residues. Germline loops: CDR1 SEHNR, CDR2 FQNEAQ (reference sequence). The V end lost 4 bases, the J end lost 3 bases, and 10 bases lay between the germline ends.

J is TRBJ1-6 and V is TRBV6-2 or TRBV6-3; TRBD1 is a possible D gene (6 bases). Germline V gives CDR1 MNHEY, CDR2 SVGEGT. Between the trimmed V and J ends, which lost 4 bases and 10 bases, there was a span of 17 bases. There are 15 residues in the CDR3. CDR3 DNA: TGTGCCAGCAGTTTGAATCAGGGGACGGGATCACCCCTCCACTTT. Amino acids: CASSLNQGTGSPLHF.